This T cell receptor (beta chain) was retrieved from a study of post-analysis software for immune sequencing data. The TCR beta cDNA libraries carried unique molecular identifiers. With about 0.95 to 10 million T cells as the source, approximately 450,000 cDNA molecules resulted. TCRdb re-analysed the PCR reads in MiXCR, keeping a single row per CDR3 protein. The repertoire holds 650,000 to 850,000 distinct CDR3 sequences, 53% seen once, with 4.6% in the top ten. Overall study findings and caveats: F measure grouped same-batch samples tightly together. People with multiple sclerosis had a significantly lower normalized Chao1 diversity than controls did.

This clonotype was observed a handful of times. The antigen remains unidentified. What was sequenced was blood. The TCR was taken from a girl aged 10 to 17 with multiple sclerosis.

The CDR3 spells CSARDRAGGYPLAKNIQYF. The CDR3 nucleotides read TGCAGTGCTAGAGATCGAGCGGGAGGGTACCCGTTAGCCAAAAACATTCAGTACTTC. V gene TRBV20-1 combines with J gene TRBJ2-4; 10 bases fit TRBD2. Per germline, CDR1 DFQATT and CDR2 SNEGSKA (reference sequence). There are 19 residues in the CDR3. The V gene end was trimmed by 0 bases and the J gene end by 0 bases; junction bases not matched to a gene: 11.